The rows below give T cell receptor beta chains drawn from one sample of a study of blood T cell repertoires in COVID-19. Some clones are missing from TCRdb's copy, which holds only in-frame ones; the method was immunoSEQ multiplex PCR. The table includes 25,000 to 35,000 clones, around 63% detected once. Sample: peripheral blood. Receptors originate from a human donor in a cohort sampled during active COVID-19. Each CDR3 is given with its conserved first and last residue. Each record gives: V gene, J gene, clone size, D gene, CDR3 protein, CDR3 DNA. A D gene is named only where the DNA matches it firmly. Not every row has a clone size; where given, it reads once, few, many or a size class.

>TRBV19|TRBJ2-7|-|-
CASRDMAYEQYF
TGTGCCAGTAGGGACATGGCCTACGAGCAGTACTTC
>TRBV19|TRBJ1-2|-|-
CASSMIGDGYTF
TGTGCCAGTAGTATGATAGGGGATGGCTACACCTTC
>TRBV5-1|TRBJ2-7|-|-
CASSLGVGGVYYEQYF
TGCGCCAGCAGCTTGGGGGTTGGAGGGGTGTACTACGAGCAGTACTTC
>TRBV11-2|TRBJ2-5|-|-
CASGRDRWGQETQYF
TGTGCCAGCGGGAGAGACAGGTGGGGGCAAGAGACCCAGTACTTC
>TRBV30|TRBJ1-5|few|-
CAWSGRRNQPQHF
TGTGCCTGGAGTGGCAGGCGCAATCAGCCCCAGCATTTT
>TRBV10-3|TRBJ1-2|once|-
CAISDPKNYGYTF
TGTGCCATCAGTGATCCAAAAAACTATGGCTACACCTTC
>TRBV29-1|TRBJ1-3|-|-
CSVGARSGNTIYF
TGCAGCGTTGGGGCCCGCTCTGGAAACACCATATATTTT
>TRBV4-3|TRBJ1-4|-|-
CASSQVGSDEKLFF
TGCGCCAGCAGCCAAGTCGGGTCGGATGAAAAACTGTTTTTT
>TRBV24-1|TRBJ1-2|-|TRBD1
CATSDGTGRGYTF
TGTGCCACCAGTGATGGGACAGGCCGTGGCTACACCTTC
>TRBV6-6|TRBJ2-1|-|-
CASDRGGIYNEQFF
TGTGCCAGCGACCGGGGCGGGATCTACAATGAGCAGTTCTTC
>TRBV7-2|TRBJ2-5|once|-
CASSRGLQETQYF
TGTGCCAGCAGCCGTGGACTCCAAGAGACCCAGTACTTC
>TRBV28|TRBJ1-5|many|-
CASSLPITSHSSNQPQHF
TGTGCCAGCAGTTTACCCATAACCAGCCACAGTAGCAATCAGCCCCAGCATTTT
>TRBV2|TRBJ2-6|few|TRBD1
CASTGTAWSGANVLTF
TGTGCCAGTACCGGGACAGCATGGTCTGGGGCCAACGTCCTGACTTTC
>TRBV2|TRBJ1-2|-|-
CASRLDSLGGYTF
TGTGCCAGCAGGCTCGACAGCCTTGGGGGCTACACCTTC
>TRBV10-3|TRBJ2-7|-|-
CAISESDRPYEQYF
TGTGCCATCAGTGAGTCGGACAGACCCTACGAGCAGTACTTC
>TRBV5-1|TRBJ2-3|-|TRBD2
CASSFSGGAGDTQYF
TGCGCCAGCAGCTTTAGCGGGGGGGCCGGAGATACGCAGTATTTT
>TRBV11-2|TRBJ2-2|-|TRBD1
CASSPAGTGRTGELFF
TGTGCCAGCAGCCCCGCCGGGACAGGGAGGACCGGGGAGCTGTTTTTT
>TRBV7-2|TRBJ2-7|few|TRBD2
CASSPRTSGTAYEQYF
TGTGCCAGCAGCCCACGGACTAGCGGGACCGCCTACGAGCAGTACTTC
>TRBV7-2|TRBJ2-2|-|TRBD2
CASSLLSGLAGTGELFF
TGTGCCAGCAGCTTACTCTCGGGACTAGCGGGTACCGGGGAGCTGTTTTTT
>TRBV7-8|TRBJ2-7|-|-
CASSPRVSYEQYF
TGTGCCAGCAGTCCCAGGGTCTCCTACGAGCAGTACTTC
>TRBV6-5|TRBJ1-3|-|-
CASSYSGFSGNTIYF
TGTGCCAGCAGTTACAGCGGATTCTCTGGAAACACCATATATTTT
>TRBV10-3|TRBJ1-2|-|TRBD1
CATQQGTDYGYTF
TGTGCCACCCAACAGGGGACGGACTATGGCTACACCTTC
>TRBV12-3/TRBV12-4|TRBJ1-2|-|-
CASSPTRAYGYTF
TGTGCCAGCAGTCCCACGAGGGCCTATGGCTACACCTTC
>TRBV6-5|TRBJ2-7|-|-
CASSYSIAGRPYEQYF
TGTGCCAGCAGTTACTCTATTGCGGGACGACCCTACGAGCAGTACTTC
>TRBV3-1/TRBV3-2|TRBJ2-5|-|TRBD2
CASSPLPGGEETQYF
TGTGCCAGCAGCCCCCTCCCGGGGGGTGAGGAGACCCAGTACTTC
>TRBV7-9|TRBJ2-3|few|-
CASSPGVGADTQYF
TGTGCCAGCAGCCCGGGAGTAGGCGCAGATACGCAGTATTTT
>TRBV5-6|TRBJ1-4|-|-
CASSIYRPGGEKLFF
TGTGCCAGCAGCATATACCGGCCCGGCGGCGAAAAACTGTTTTTT
>TRBV7-2|TRBJ1-5|-|TRBD1
CASSLAGFDRVGGNQPQHF
TGTGCCAGCAGCTTAGCGGGCTTTGACAGGGTTGGTGGCAATCAGCCCCAGCATTTT
>TRBV6-2/TRBV6-3|TRBJ2-7|once|TRBD2
CASSLHGGRGEQYF
TGTGCCAGCAGCCTCCACGGCGGGAGAGGCGAGCAGTACTTC
>TRBV6-2/TRBV6-3|TRBJ2-1|-|-
CASSYGGRQYNEQFF
TGTGCCAGCAGTTACGGGGGCCGACAGTACAATGAGCAGTTCTTC
>TRBV7-8|TRBJ1-4|-|-
CASSLERQRGEKLFF
TGTGCCAGCAGCTTAGAGCGACAGCGGGGAGAAAAACTGTTTTTT
>TRBV6-6|TRBJ1-1|-|TRBD1
CASSRTGEQRGTEAFF
TGTGCCAGCAGTCGGACAGGGGAACAAAGGGGCACTGAAGCTTTCTTT
>TRBV10-3|TRBJ1-1|-|-
CAISVGMNTEAFF
TGTGCCATCAGCGTCGGGATGAACACTGAAGCTTTCTTT
>TRBV4-2|TRBJ2-1|-|TRBD2
CASSQDAGGKQFF
TGTGCCAGCAGCCAAGATGCGGGGGGGAAGCAGTTCTTC
>TRBV7-8|TRBJ2-5|-|TRBD1
CASSSTGAETQYF
TGTGCCAGCAGCTCGACAGGGGCCGAGACCCAGTACTTC
>TRBV11-2|TRBJ2-1|many|TRBD1
CASSPPTGAQYNEQFF
TGTGCCAGCAGCCCTCCGACAGGGGCCCAGTACAATGAGCAGTTCTTC
>TRBV6-5|TRBJ1-1|-|-
CASSRGVATEAFF
TGTGCCAGCAGTCGCGGGGTGGCCACTGAAGCTTTCTTT
>TRBV6-1|TRBJ1-2|-|-
CASSEGAPPSGYGYTF
TGTGCCAGCAGTGAAGGTGCACCTCCAAGCGGCTATGGCTACACCTTC
>TRBV7-6|TRBJ2-3|-|TRBD2
CASSLAGARTDTQYF
TGTGCCAGCAGCTTGGCGGGAGCTCGCACAGATACGCAGTATTTT
>TRBV18|TRBJ1-1|-|-
CASSEGLRNTEAFF
TGTGCCAGCTCAGAGGGCTTAAGGAACACTGAAGCTTTCTTT